This TCR beta chain was observed in a study of T cell responses to AZD1222 COVID-19 vaccine. This clone has just one count. Losses at the gene ends were 6 bases for V and 3 bases for J; bases not matched to a gene: 4. CDR1 KGHSH and CDR2 LQKENI come from the germline V gene. This CDR3 region has 13 residues. TCRdb's table, derived via immunoSEQ multiplex PCR, lists solely in-frame clones and lacks some. This sample carries some 190,000 clones, about 93% of them seen once, and the ten largest clones take approximately 1.8%. Sequencing used peripheral blood, obtained 28 days after the second AZD1222 dose. The chain employs TRBV18 and TRBJ1-2; TRBD1 agrees at 7 bases. The origin of this receptor is an adult who received the AZD1222 COVID-19 vaccine. CDR3 sequence (DNA): TGTGCCAGCTCCCCCGACAGGGACTATGGCTACACCTTC. Translation: CASSPDRDYGYTF. The whole variable domain, filled in from reference TRBV18 and TRBJ1-2, reads NAGVMQNPRHLVRRRGQEARLRCSPMKGHSHVYWYRQLPEEGLKFMVYLQKENIIDESGMPKERFSAEFPKEGPSILRIQQVVRGDSAAYFCASSPDRDYGYTFGSGTRLTVV.